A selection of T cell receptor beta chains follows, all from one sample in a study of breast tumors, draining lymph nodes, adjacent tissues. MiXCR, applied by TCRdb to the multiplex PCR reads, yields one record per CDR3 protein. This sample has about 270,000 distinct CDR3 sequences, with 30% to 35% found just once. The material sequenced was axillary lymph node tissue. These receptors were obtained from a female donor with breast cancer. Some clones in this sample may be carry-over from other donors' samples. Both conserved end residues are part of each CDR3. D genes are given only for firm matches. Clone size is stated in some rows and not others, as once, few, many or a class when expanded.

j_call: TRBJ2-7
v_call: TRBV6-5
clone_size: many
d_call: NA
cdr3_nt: TGTGCCAGCAGTTACAGGCCCTATTCCTACGAGCAGTACTTC
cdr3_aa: CASSYRPYSYEQYF

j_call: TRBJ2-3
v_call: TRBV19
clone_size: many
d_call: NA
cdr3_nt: TGTAGTACGTACACAGATACGCAGTATTTT
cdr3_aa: CSTYTDTQYF

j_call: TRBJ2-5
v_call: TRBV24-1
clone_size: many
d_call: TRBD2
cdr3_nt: TGTGCCACCAGTGACCTCAGGGCGGGAGGGAGGGAGACCCAGTACTTC
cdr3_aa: CATSDLRAGGRETQYF

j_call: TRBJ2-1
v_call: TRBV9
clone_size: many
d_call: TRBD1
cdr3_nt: TGTGCCAGCAGCTCACCGGGACAGCACTACAATGAGCAGTTCTTC
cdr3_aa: CASSSPGQHYNEQFF

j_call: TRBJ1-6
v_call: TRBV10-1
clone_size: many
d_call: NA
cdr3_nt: TGCGCCAGCAGTGCCCGGACAAATTCACCCCTCCACTTT
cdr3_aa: CASSARTNSPLHF

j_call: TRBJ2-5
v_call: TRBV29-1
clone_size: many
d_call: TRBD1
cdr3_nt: TGCAGCGTTGGGACAGGCCAAGAGACCCAGTACTTC
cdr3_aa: CSVGTGQETQYF

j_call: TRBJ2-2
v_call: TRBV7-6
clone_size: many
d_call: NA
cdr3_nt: TGTGCCAGCAGCCTACCAGGGGTCCGGGAGCTGTTTTTT
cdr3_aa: CASSLPGVRELFF

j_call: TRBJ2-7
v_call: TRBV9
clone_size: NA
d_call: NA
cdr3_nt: TGTGCCAGCAGCGAAACGCGGGCCTACGAGCAGTACTTC
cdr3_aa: CASSETRAYEQYF

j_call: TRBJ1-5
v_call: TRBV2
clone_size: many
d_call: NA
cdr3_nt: TGTGCCAGCAGATTGGACAGAAGCAATCAGCCCCAGCATTTT
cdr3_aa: CASRLDRSNQPQHF

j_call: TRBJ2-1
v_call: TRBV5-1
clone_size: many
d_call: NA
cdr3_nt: TGCGCCAGCAGCTTGGGGTTTAACAATGAGCAGTTCTTC
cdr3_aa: CASSLGFNNEQFF

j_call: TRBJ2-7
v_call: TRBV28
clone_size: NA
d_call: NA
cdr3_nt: TGTGCCAGCAGTTTCACCCTCAGGGAAAGCTCCTACGAGCAGTACTTC
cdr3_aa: CASSFTLRESSYEQYF

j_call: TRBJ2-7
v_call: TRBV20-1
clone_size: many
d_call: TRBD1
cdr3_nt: TGCAGTGCTAGAAACCTTCGGACAGGGACCTACGAGCAGTACTTC
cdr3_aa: CSARNLRTGTYEQYF

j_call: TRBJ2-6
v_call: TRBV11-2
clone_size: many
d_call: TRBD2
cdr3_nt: TGTGCCAGCAGCTTAGGGGGGGGGAGCTCTGGGGCCAACGTCCTGACTTTC
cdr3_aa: CASSLGGGSSGANVLTF

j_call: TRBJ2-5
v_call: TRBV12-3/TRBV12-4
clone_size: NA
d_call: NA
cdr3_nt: TGTGCCAGCAGTTTCGCCGGAGGGCCTGAGACCCAGTACTTC
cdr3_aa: CASSFAGGPETQYF

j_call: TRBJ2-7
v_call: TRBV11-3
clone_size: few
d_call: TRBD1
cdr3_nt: TGTGCCAGCAGCTTAGGAGAGGGGGCAGGGGGATTCTACGAGCAGTACTTC
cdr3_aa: CASSLGEGAGGFYEQYF

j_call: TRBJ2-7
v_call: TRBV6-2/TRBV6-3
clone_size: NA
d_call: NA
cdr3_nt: TGTGCCAGCAGTTACACTAGACTCTACGAGCAGTACTTC
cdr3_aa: CASSYTRLYEQYF

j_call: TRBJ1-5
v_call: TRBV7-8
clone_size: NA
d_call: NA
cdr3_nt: TGTGCCAGCACCCCGGGAGGGATACAGCAGCCCCAGCATTTT
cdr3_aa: CASTPGGIQQPQHF

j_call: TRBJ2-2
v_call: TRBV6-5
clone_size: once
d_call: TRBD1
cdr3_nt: TGTGCCAGCAGTCCGGGACAGGGGGCTGGCGGGGAGCTGTTTTTT
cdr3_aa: CASSPGQGAGGELFF

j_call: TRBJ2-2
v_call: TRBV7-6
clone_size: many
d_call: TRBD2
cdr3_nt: TGTGCCAGCAGCTCACAGCGGGGATTCACCGGGGAGCTGTTTTTT
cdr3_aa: CASSSQRGFTGELFF

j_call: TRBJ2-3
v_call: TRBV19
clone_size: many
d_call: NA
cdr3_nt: TGTGCCAGTAGGACCGCAGATACGCAGTATTTT
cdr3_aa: CASRTADTQYF

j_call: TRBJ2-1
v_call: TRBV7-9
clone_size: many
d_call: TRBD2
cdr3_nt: TGTGCCAGCAGCTTAGGCGGGAGGGCCTCTGAGCAGTTCTTC
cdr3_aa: CASSLGGRASEQFF

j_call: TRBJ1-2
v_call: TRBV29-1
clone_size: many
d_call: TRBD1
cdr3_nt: TGCAGCGGGACCCTCCGGGACAGGGATGGCTACACCTTC
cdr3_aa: CSGTLRDRDGYTF

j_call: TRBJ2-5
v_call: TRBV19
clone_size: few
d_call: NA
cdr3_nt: TGTGCCAGTAGTCAGTGGGGGCAAGAGACCCAGTACTTC
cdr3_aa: CASSQWGQETQYF

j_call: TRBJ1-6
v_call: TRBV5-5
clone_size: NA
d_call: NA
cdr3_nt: TGTGCCAGCAGCTTGTACAAGTCACCCCTCCACTTT
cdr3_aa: CASSLYKSPLHF

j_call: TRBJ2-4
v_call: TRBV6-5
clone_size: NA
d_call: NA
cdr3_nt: TGTGCCAGCAGTCACTCGTTGGGCAAAAACATTCAGTACTTC
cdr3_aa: CASSHSLGKNIQYF

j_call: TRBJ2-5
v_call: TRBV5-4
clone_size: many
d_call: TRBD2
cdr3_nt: TGTGCCAGCAGCCTAGCGGGCCTAAAAGAGACCCAGTACTTC
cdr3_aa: CASSLAGLKETQYF

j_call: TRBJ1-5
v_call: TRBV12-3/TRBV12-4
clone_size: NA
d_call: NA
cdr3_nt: TGTGCCAGCACCTTGGGGGCTGGGCAGCCCCAGCATTTT
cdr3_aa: CASTLGAGQPQHF

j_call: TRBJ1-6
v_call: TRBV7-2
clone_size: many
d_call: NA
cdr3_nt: TGTGCCAGCAGCTCTCCGGGGAATAATTCACCCCTCCACTTT
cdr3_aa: CASSSPGNNSPLHF

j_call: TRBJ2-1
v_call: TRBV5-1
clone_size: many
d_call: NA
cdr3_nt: TGCGCCAGCAGCTTGGACAGGGCGGCATACAATGAGCAGTTCTTC
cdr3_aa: CASSLDRAAYNEQFF

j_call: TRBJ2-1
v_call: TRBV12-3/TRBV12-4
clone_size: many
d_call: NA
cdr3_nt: TGTGCCAGCAGTTTGACAGCCAATGAGCAGTTCTTC
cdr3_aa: CASSLTANEQFF

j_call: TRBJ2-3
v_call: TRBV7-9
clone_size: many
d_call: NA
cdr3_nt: TGTGCCAGCACCGATAGCGGACTCACAGATACGCAGTATTTT
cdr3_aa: CASTDSGLTDTQYF

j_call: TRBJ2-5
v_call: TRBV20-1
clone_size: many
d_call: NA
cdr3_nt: TGCAGTGCTAGGCCGGATTTGTGGACCCAGTACTTC
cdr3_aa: CSARPDLWTQYF

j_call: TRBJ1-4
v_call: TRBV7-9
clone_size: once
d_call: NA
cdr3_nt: TGTGCCAGCAGCTCGTATGGCGAGACTGAAAAACTGTTTTTT
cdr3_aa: CASSSYGETEKLFF

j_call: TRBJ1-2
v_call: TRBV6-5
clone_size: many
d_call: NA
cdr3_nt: TGTGCCAGCAGTCCTCGAGGGACCTATGGCTACACCTTC
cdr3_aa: CASSPRGTYGYTF

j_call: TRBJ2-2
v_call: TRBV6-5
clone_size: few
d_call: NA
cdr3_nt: TGTGCCAGCAGTTACCACCGTTCCCGAACCGGGGAGCTGTTTTTT
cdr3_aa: CASSYHRSRTGELFF

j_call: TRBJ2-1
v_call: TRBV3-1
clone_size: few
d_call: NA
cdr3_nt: TGTGCCAGCAGCGGAGTAGGGCATGAGCAGTTCTTC
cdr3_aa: CASSGVGHEQFF

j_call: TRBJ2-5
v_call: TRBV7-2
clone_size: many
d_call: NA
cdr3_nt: TGTGCCAGCAGTAGATCGCCCCAAGAGACCCAGTACTTC
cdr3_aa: CASSRSPQETQYF

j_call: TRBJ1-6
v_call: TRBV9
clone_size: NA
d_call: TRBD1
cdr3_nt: TGTGCTAGAGCGAAACAGGGGGTACCCTATAATTCACCCCTCCACTTT
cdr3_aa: CARAKQGVPYNSPLHF

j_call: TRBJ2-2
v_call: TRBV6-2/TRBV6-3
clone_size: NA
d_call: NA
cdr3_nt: TGTGCCAGCAGTTACTCCCTCCGGGAGCTGTTTTTT
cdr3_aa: CASSYSLRELFF

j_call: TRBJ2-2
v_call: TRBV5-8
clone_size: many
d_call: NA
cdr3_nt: TGTGCCAGCAGCTTGCAGGGAGTCACCGGGGAGCTGTTTTTT
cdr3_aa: CASSLQGVTGELFF

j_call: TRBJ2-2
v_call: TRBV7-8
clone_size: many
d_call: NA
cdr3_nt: TGTGCCAGCAGCTTAGCCGGAACAGGGAACACCGGGGAGCTGTTTTTT
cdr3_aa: CASSLAGTGNTGELFF